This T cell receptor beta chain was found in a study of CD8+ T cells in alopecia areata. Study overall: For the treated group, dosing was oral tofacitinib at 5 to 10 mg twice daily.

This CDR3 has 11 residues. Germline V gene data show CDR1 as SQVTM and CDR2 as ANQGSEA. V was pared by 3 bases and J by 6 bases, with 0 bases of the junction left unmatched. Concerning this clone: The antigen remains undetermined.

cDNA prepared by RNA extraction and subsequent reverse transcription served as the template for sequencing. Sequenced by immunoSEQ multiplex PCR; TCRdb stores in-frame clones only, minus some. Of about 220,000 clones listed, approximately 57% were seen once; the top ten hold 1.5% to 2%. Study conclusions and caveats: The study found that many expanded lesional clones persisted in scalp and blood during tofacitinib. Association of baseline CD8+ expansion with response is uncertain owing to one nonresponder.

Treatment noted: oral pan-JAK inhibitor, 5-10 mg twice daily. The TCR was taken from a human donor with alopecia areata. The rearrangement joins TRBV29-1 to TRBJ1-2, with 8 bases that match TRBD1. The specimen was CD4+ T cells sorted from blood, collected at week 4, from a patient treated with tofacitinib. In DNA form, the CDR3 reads TGCAGCGTTGAGACAGGGGATGGCTACACCTTC. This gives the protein CSVETGDGYTF.